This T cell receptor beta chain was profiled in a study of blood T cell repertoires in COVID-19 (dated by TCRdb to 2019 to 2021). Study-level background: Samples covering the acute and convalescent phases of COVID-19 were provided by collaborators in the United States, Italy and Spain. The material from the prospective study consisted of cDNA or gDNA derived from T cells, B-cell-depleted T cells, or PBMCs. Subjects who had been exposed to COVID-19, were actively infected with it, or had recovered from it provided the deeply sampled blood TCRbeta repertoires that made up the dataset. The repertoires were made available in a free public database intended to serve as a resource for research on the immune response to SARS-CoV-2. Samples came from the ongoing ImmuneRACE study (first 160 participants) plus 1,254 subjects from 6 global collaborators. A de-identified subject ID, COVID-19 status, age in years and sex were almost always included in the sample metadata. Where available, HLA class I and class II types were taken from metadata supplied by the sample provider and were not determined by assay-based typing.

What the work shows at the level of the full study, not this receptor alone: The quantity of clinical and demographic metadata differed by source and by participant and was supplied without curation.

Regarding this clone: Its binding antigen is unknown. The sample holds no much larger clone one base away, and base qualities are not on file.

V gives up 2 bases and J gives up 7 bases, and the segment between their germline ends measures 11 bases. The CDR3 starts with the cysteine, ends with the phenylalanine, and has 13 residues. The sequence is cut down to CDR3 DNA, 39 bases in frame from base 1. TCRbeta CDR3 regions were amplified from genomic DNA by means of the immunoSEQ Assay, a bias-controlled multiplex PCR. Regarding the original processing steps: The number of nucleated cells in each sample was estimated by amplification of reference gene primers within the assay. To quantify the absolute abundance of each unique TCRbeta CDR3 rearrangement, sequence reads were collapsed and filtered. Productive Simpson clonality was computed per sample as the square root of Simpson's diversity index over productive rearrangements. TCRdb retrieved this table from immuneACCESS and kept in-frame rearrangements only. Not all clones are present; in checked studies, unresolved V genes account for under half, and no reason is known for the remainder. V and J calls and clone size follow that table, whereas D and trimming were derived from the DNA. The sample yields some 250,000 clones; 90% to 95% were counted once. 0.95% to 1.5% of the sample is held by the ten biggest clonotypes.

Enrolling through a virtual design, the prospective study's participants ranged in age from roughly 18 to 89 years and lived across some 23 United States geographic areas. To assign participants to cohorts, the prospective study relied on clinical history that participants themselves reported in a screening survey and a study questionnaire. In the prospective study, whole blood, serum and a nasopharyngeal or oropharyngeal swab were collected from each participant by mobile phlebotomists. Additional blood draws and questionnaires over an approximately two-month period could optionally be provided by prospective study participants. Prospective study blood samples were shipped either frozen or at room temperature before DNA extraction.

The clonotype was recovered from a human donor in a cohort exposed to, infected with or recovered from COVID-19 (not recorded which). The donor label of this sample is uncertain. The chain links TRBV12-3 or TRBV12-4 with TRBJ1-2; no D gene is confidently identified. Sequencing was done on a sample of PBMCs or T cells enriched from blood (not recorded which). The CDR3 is CASSLRQVSGYTF. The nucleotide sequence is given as TGTGCCAGCAGTTTAAGACAAGTTAGTGGCTACACCTTC.